A single TCR beta chain is shown here with its context. The antigen is unknown. Germline V gives CDR1 MDHEN, CDR2 SYDVKM. There are 13 residues in the CDR3. Trimming cost V 4 bases and J 14 bases, with 15 bases left between them. Sequencing was performed with immunoSEQ multiplex PCR; in TCRdb, only in-frame clones are kept and a portion is missing. The data contain 150,000 to 200,000 clones, less than 95% of them seen just once; the ten biggest clones take up roughly 6.2%. The sample is drawn from a study of T cell responses to AZD1222 COVID-19 vaccine. Study outcomes and limitations: Spike-specific TCR breadth and depth were elevated following two AZD1222 doses. The repertoires were collected only after the peak T cell response. Females outnumbered males among donors, who were mostly white British; clonal diversity was possibly underestimated. Spike-wide vaccine-associated CD4 TCRs dominated at 160-218 and 743-854.

The source was peripheral blood, collected 28 days after the second AZD1222 dose. The chain joins TRBV28 to TRBJ1-6; a possible D gene is TRBD1 (6 bases). The clonotype comes from an adult who received the AZD1222 COVID-19 vaccine. As DNA, the CDR3 is TGTGCCAGCAGTTCACGGGACACCGTCACCCTCCACTTT. It encodes CASSSRDTVTLHF. Filled out from reference TRBV28 and TRBJ1-6, the complete variable domain reads DVKVTQSSRYLVKRTGEKVFLECVQDMDHENMFWYRQDPGLGLRLIYFSYDVKMKEKGDIPEGYSVSREKKERFSLILESASTNQTSMYLCASSSRDTVTLHFGNGTRLTVT.